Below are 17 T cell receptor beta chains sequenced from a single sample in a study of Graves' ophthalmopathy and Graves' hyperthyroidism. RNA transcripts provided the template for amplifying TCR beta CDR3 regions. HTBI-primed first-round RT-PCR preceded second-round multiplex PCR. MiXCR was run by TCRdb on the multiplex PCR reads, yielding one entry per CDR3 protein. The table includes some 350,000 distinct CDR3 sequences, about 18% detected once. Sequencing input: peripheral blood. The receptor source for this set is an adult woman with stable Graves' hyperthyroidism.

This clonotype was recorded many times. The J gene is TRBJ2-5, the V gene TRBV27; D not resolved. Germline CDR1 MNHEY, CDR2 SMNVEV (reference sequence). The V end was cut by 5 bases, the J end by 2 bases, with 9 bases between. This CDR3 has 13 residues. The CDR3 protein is CASSQNLQETQYF. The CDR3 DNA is TGTGCCAGCAGTCAAAACCTACAAGAGACCCAGTACTTC.

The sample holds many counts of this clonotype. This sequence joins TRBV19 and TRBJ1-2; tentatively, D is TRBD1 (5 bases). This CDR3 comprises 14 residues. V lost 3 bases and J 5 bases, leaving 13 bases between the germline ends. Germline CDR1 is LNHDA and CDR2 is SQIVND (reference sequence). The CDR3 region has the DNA TGTGCCAGTAGTATGGGACGGACACCTTATGGCTACACCTTC. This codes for CASSMGRTPYGYTF. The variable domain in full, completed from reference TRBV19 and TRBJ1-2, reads DGGITQSPKYLFRKEGQNVTLSCEQNLNHDAMYWYRQDPGQGLRLIYYSQIVNDFQKGDIAEGYSVSREKKESFPLTVTSAQKNPTAFYLCASSMGRTPYGYTFGSGTRLTVV.

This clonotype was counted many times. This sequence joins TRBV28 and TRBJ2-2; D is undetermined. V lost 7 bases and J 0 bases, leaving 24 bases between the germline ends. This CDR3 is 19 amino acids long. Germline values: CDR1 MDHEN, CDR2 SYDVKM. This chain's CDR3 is CASNFLLRPDIANTGELFF. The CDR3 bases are TGTGCCAGCAATTTCCTCCTTAGACCAGACATCGCGAACACCGGGGAGCTGTTTTTT. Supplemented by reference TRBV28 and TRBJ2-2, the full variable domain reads DVKVTQSSRYLVKRTGEKVFLECVQDMDHENMFWYRQDPGLGLRLIYFSYDVKMKEKGDIPEGYSVSREKKERFSLILESASTNQTSMYLCASNFLLRPDIANTGELFFGEGSRLTVL.

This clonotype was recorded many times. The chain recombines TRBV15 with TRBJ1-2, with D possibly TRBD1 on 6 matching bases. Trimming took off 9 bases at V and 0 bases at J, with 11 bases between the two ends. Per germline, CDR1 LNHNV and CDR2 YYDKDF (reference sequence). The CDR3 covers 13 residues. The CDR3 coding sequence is TGTGCCACAGGGCGGGACACTAACTATGGCTACACCTTC. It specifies CATGRDTNYGYTF.

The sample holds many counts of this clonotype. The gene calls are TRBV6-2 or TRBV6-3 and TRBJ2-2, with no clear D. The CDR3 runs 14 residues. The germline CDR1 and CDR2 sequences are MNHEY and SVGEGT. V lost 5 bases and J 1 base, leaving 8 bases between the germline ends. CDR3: CASSPHENTGELFF. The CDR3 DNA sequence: TGTGCCAGCAGTCCTCACGAGAACACCGGGGAGCTGTTTTTT.

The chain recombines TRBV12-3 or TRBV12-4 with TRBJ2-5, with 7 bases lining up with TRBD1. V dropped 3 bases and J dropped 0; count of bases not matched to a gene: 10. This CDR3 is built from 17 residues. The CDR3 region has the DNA TGTGCCAGCAGTTTGAAGGTGACAGGGACCTACCAAGAGACCCAGTACTTC. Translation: CASSLKVTGTYQETQYF.

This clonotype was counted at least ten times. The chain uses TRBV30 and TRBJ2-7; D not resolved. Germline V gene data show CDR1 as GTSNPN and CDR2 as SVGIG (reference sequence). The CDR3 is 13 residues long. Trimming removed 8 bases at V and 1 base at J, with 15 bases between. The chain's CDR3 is CAGSRDESYEQYF. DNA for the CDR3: TGTGCCGGAAGTAGGGATGAATCCTACGAGCAGTACTTC.

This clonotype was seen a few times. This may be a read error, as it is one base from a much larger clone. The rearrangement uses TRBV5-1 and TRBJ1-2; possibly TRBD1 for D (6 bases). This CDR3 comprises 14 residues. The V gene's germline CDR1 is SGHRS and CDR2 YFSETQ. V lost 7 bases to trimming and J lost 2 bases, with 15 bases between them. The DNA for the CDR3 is TGCGCCAGCCAGACCGGGACAATCAACTATGGCTACACCTTC. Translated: CASQTGTINYGYTF.

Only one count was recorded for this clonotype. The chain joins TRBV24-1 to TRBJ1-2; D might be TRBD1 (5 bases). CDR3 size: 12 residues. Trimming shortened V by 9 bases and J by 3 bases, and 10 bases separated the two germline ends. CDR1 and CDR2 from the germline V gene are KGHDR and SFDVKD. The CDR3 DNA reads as TGTGCCACCTATGACAGCTACTATGGCTACACCTTC. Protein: CATYDSYYGYTF.

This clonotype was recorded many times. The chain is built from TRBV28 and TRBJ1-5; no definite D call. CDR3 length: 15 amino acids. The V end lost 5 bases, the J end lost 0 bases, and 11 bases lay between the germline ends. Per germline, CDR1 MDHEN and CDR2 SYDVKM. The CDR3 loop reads CASSEHRLSNQPQHF. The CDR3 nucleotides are TGTGCCAGCAGTGAACATAGGCTTAGCAATCAGCCCCAGCATTTT.

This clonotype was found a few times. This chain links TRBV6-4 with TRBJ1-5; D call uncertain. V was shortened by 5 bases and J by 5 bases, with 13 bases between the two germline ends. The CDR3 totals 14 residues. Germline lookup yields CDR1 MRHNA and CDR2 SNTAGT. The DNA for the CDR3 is TGTGCCAGCAGTACAGCATGGGCGGATCAGCCCCAGCATTTT. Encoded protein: CASSTAWADQPQHF.

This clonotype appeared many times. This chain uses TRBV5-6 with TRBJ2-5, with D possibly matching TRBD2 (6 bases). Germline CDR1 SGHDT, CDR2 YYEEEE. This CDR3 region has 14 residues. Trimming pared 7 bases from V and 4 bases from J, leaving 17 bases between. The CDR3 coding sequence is TGTGCCAGCGGGCGCCGGGACTCGGCAGAGACCCAGTACTTC. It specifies CASGRRDSAETQYF.

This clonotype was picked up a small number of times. This chain's CDR3 is CATSDLPGARLSNQPQHF. The CDR3 coding sequence is TGTGCCACCAGTGATTTGCCTGGGGCACGTCTATCAAATCAGCCCCAGCATTTT. The chain is built from TRBV24-1 and TRBJ1-5; D may be TRBD1 (5 bases). CDR3 length: 18 amino acids. CDR1 and CDR2 from the germline V gene are KGHDR and SFDVKD. Trimming took off 0 bases at V and 4 bases at J, with 18 bases between the two ends.

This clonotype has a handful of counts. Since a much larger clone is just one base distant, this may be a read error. CDR3 amino acids: CASSSGELFF. CDR3 bases: TGTGCCAGCAGCTCCGGGGAGCTGTTTTTT. The V and J genes are TRBV7-9 and TRBJ2-2; no firm D call. Germline V gene sequence: CDR1 SEHNR, CDR2 FQNEAQ (reference sequence). The CDR3 length is 10 residues. Trimming removed 4 bases at V and 6 bases at J, with 0 bases between.

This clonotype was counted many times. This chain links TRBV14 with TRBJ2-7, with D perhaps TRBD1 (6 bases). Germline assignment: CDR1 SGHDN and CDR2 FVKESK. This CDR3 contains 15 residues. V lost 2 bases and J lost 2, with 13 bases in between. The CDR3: CASSQYGTGPYEQYF. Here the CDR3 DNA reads TGTGCCAGCAGCCAATATGGTACAGGGCCCTACGAGCAGTACTTC.

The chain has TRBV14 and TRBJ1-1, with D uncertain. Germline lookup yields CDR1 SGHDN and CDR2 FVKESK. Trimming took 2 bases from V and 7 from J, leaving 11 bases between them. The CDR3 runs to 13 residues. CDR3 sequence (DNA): TGTGCCAGCAGCCAAAAAAGGACGGGTGAAGCTTTCTTT. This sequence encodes CASSQKRTGEAFF.

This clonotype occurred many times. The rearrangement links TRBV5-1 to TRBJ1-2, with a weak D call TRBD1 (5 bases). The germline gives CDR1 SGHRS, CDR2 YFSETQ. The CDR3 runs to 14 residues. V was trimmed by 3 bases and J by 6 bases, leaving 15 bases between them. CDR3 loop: CASSSRDPRDGYTF. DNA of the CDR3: TGCGCCAGCAGCTCCCGGGACCCAAGGGATGGCTACACCTTC. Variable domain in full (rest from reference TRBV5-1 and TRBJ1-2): KAGVTQTPRYLIKTRGQQVTLSCSPISGHRSVSWYQQTPGQGLQFLFEYFSETQRNKGNFPGRFSGRQFSNSRSEMNVSTLELGDSALYLCASSSRDPRDGYTFGSGTRLTVV.